This is a list of T cell receptor beta chains from one sample in a study of blood T cell repertoires in COVID-19. Using immunoSEQ multiplex PCR, the repertoire was profiled, and TCRdb retains in-frame clones only, with some absent. This sample has more than 9,500 clones, with over 60% found just once. Sequencing was done on a sample of peripheral blood. The receptors come from a man aged 55 to 70 with COVID-19, enrolled during active disease. CDR3s include the opening cysteine and the closing phenylalanine or tryptophan. A D gene is named only where the DNA matches it firmly. Rows may omit the clone size; those that give it use once, few, many or a size class.

size: NA; D: TRBD1; V: TRBV6-5; J: TRBJ1-6; DNA: TGTGCCAGCAGTTCGGGACAGAGCTCCTATAATTCACCCCTCCACTTT; CDR3: CASSSGQSSYNSPLHF
size: NA; D: TRBD2; V: TRBV11-2; J: TRBJ2-5; DNA: TGTGCCAGCAGCCGGGGACTAGCGGGAGGAGAGACCCAGTACTTC; CDR3: CASSRGLAGGETQYF
size: once; D: NA; V: TRBV7-3; J: TRBJ2-1; DNA: TGTGCCAGCAGCCCTCCCACGGGGGAGCAGTTCTTC; CDR3: CASSPPTGEQFF
size: once; D: NA; V: TRBV6-5; J: TRBJ2-1; DNA: TGTGCCAGCACGAGGGGAGGCAATGAGCAGTTCTTC; CDR3: CASTRGGNEQFF
size: NA; D: NA; V: TRBV18; J: TRBJ1-5; DNA: TGTGCCAGCTCAGTTAACAGGGTACAACAGCCCCAGCATTTT; CDR3: CASSVNRVQQPQHF
size: NA; D: TRBD1; V: TRBV5-1; J: TRBJ2-7; DNA: TGCGCCAGCAGCACGGACAGGGGGCTCCCCTACGAGCAGTACTTC; CDR3: CASSTDRGLPYEQYF
size: NA; D: NA; V: TRBV24-1; J: TRBJ1-2; DNA: TGTGCCACCAGTGATTTGTCCTCCGGGACAAATAACTATGGCTACACCTTC; CDR3: CATSDLSSGTNNYGYTF
size: NA; D: TRBD1; V: TRBV30; J: TRBJ2-7; DNA: TGTGCCTGGAGTGGGGACAGGGTGTACGAGCAGTACTTC; CDR3: CAWSGDRVYEQYF
size: NA; D: NA; V: TRBV3-1/TRBV3-2; J: TRBJ2-1; DNA: TGTGCCAGCAGCCAAGATCCCCTAGGGAGATCCAGCTACAATGAGCAGTTCTTC; CDR3: CASSQDPLGRSSYNEQFF
size: NA; D: TRBD1; V: TRBV7-8; J: TRBJ1-3; DNA: TGTGCCAGCAGCTTACCGGGACAGGGGGCTGGAAACACCATATATTTT; CDR3: CASSLPGQGAGNTIYF
size: NA; D: TRBD1; V: TRBV28; J: TRBJ1-2; DNA: TGTGCCAGCCATTCTGAGGGGGCCAGTGGCTACACCTTC; CDR3: CASHSEGASGYTF
size: few; D: NA; V: TRBV11-2; J: TRBJ2-5; DNA: TGTGCCAGCAGCCTACTAGGGAAAGAGACCCAGTACTTC; CDR3: CASSLLGKETQYF
size: NA; D: NA; V: TRBV4-3; J: TRBJ1-5; DNA: TGCGCCAGCAGCCAAGATCCCGGGGAGTCCCAGCATTTT; CDR3: CASSQDPGESQHF
size: few; D: TRBD1; V: TRBV7-2; J: TRBJ1-4; DNA: TGTGCCAGCAGCGACCGACAGGGGGTAAAACTGTTTTTT; CDR3: CASSDRQGVKLFF
size: NA; D: TRBD1; V: TRBV13; J: TRBJ2-1; DNA: TGTGCCAGCAGCTGGGACAGCGACAATGAGCAGTTCTTC; CDR3: CASSWDSDNEQFF
size: NA; D: NA; V: TRBV6-5; J: TRBJ1-4; DNA: TGTGCCAGCAGTTACGGTAGGGGTTGGGAAAAACTGTTTTTT; CDR3: CASSYGRGWEKLFF
size: NA; D: NA; V: TRBV29-1; J: TRBJ2-1; DNA: TGCAGCGCCGGAGGAGGGGCCCTTCCGTACAATGAGCAGTTCTTC; CDR3: CSAGGGALPYNEQFF
size: NA; D: NA; V: TRBV5-1; J: TRBJ1-2; DNA: TGCGCCAGCAGCTTGGACGCGGATGGCTACACCTTC; CDR3: CASSLDADGYTF
size: NA; D: TRBD2; V: TRBV9; J: TRBJ2-5; DNA: TGTGCCAGCAGCGTAGGGGCTAGCGGGAGTATCTTGAATCAAGAGACCCAGTACTTC; CDR3: CASSVGASGSILNQETQYF
size: medium-sized; D: NA; V: TRBV27; J: TRBJ1-1; DNA: TGTGCCAGCAGTTTTACGGGCTCGGGGTGGAGGAACACTGAAGCTTTCTTT; CDR3: CASSFTGSGWRNTEAFF
size: NA; D: NA; V: TRBV29-1; J: TRBJ2-3; DNA: TGCAGCCTTCTTCCTAGCACAGATACGCAGTATTTT; CDR3: CSLLPSTDTQYF
size: NA; D: NA; V: TRBV2; J: TRBJ2-1; DNA: TGTGCCAGCAGTACCGAATGGAGCTCCTACAATGAGCAGTTCTTC; CDR3: CASSTEWSSYNEQFF
size: once; D: NA; V: TRBV7-2; J: TRBJ1-5; DNA: TGTGCCAGCAGCTTAATTTGGGGCCCAGGGCAGCCCCAGCATTTT; CDR3: CASSLIWGPGQPQHF
size: NA; D: TRBD1; V: TRBV6-5; J: TRBJ1-2; DNA: TGTGCCAGCGGATTGACAGGGTTTCTTAGATCCTACACCTTC; CDR3: CASGLTGFLRSYTF
size: NA; D: TRBD2; V: TRBV19; J: TRBJ2-3; DNA: TGTGCCAGTAGTCTCACCCCTAGCGGGAGGGCGAGCACAGATACGCAGTATTTT; CDR3: CASSLTPSGRASTDTQYF
size: NA; D: NA; V: TRBV18; J: TRBJ1-2; DNA: TGTGCCAGCTCACCACCGGGCGGGGGGGCCTATGGCTACACCTTC; CDR3: CASSPPGGGAYGYTF
size: NA; D: TRBD1; V: TRBV6-2/TRBV6-3; J: TRBJ1-2; DNA: TGTGCCAGCAGTTACTCGGGACAGGGGATCTATGGCTACACCTTC; CDR3: CASSYSGQGIYGYTF
size: few; D: TRBD1; V: TRBV7-7; J: TRBJ2-5; DNA: TGTGCCAGCAGCGCCCCTGGACAGGGGAGGGAGACCCAGTACTTC; CDR3: CASSAPGQGRETQYF
size: NA; D: TRBD2; V: TRBV7-8; J: TRBJ2-1; DNA: TGTGCCAGCAGCCCGGACGGGCTAGCGGGCAATGAGCAGTTCTTC; CDR3: CASSPDGLAGNEQFF
size: once; D: TRBD1; V: TRBV29-1; J: TRBJ2-2; DNA: TGCAGCGTTGAGGGACAGGGTTTCACCGGGGAGCTGTTTTTT; CDR3: CSVEGQGFTGELFF
size: NA; D: TRBD1; V: TRBV27; J: TRBJ1-4; DNA: TGTGCCAGCAGCCGACAGGGGGTTGAAAAACTGTTTTTT; CDR3: CASSRQGVEKLFF
size: NA; D: NA; V: TRBV5-1; J: TRBJ2-7; DNA: TGCGCCAGCAGCTTGAACGGACATGGGTCCTACGAGCAGTACTTC; CDR3: CASSLNGHGSYEQYF